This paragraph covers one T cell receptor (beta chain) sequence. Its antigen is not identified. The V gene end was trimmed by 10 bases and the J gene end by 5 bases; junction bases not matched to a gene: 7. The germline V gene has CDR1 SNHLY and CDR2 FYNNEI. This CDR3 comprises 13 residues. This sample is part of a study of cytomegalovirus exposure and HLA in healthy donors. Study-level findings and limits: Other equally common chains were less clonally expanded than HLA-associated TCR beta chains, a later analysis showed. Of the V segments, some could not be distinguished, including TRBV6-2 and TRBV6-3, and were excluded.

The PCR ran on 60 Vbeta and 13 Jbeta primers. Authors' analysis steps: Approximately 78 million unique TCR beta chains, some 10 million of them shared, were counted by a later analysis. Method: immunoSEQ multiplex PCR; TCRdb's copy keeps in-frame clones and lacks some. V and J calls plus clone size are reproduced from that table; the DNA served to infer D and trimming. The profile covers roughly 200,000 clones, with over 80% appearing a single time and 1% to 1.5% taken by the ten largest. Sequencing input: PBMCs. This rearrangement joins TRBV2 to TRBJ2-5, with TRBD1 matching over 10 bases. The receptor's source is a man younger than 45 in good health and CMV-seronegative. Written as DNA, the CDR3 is TGTGCCAAGAGACAGGGGGCCGGGGAGACCCAGTACTTC. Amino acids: CAKRQGAGETQYF.